A single sample gave rise to the 22 T cell receptor beta chains below, sequenced in a study of blood T cells in healthy people across ages. A second 7 to 11 cycle PCR used barcoded and J-beta primers. Using its own MiXCR run on the 5' RACE reads, TCRdb lists one record per CDR3 protein. The sample has about 1.1 million distinct CDR3 sequences, less than 45% seen once. Sequenced sample: blood. These receptors came from a man between 18 and 35 years old in good health.

The J gene is TRBJ1-2, the V gene TRBV3-1; D might be TRBD1 (6 bases). CDR3 length: 16 amino acids. The germline CDR1 and CDR2 sequences are LGHDT and YNNKEL (reference sequence). The ends were cut back, 0 bases at V and 8 bases at J, with 19 bases in the middle. CDR3 nucleotides: TGTGCCAGCAGCCAAGATCTGAGAGCGTCAGGGGACGGCTACACCTTC. It yields the protein CASSQDLRASGDGYTF.

This clonotype was seen a few times. The chain recombines TRBV20-1 with TRBJ1-2, with D possibly matching TRBD1 (5 bases). The CDR3 is 12 amino acids. Germline values: CDR1 DFQATT, CDR2 SNEGSKA (reference sequence). The V and J ends lost 1 base and 8 bases respectively, with 11 bases between them. CDR3 bases: TGCAGTGCTAGAGCAGGGCTGCGCGGCTACACCTTC. This codes for CSARAGLRGYTF.

This clonotype was seen a handful of times. The chain uses TRBV9 and TRBJ2-5; 8 nucleotides agree with TRBD1. Trimming removed 0 bases from V and 11 bases from J; junction bases left unmatched: 12. The CDR3 contains 15 residues. In germline, CDR1 is SGDLS, CDR2 YYNGEE. The DNA for the CDR3 is TGTGCCAGCAGCGTAGAGGGGACAGGTAACAATGAGCAGTACTTC. Amino acid sequence: CASSVEGTGNNEQYF.

The chain is built from TRBV3-1 and TRBJ2-2; D is uncertain. Germline CDR1 and CDR2: LGHDT and YNNKEL (reference sequence). The CDR3 has 14 amino acids. The V end lost 1 base, the J end lost 5 bases, and 8 bases lay between the germline ends. The CDR3 coding sequence is TGTGCCAGCAGCCAAGTGCGGTTTACCGGGGAGCTGTTTTTT. Translating it yields CASSQVRFTGELFF.

This clonotype was observed at least ten times. The chain links TRBV7-9 to TRBJ2-3; TRBD2 is a possible D gene (6 bases). V was pared by 6 bases and J by 0 bases, with 13 bases between. Germline CDR1 is SEHNR and CDR2 is FQNEAQ (reference sequence). The CDR3 extends over 15 amino acids. CDR3 sequence: CASSLWGTSTDTQYF. The CDR3 nucleotides read TGTGCCAGCAGTTTATGGGGGACTAGCACAGATACGCAGTATTTT.

The chain links TRBV20-1 to TRBJ2-2, with D unclear. Germline V gene data show CDR1 as DFQATT and CDR2 as SNEGSKA (reference sequence). Trimming cost V 1 base and J 1 base, with 4 bases left between them. The CDR3 length is 13 residues. The CDR3 here is CSARVMNTGELFF. DNA of the CDR3: TGCAGTGCTAGAGTGATGAACACCGGGGAGCTGTTTTTT.

This clonotype was seen more than once but under ten times. The rearrangement links TRBV29-1 to TRBJ2-2; a possible D gene is TRBD1 (6 bases). CDR1 SQVTM and CDR2 ANQGSEA come from the germline V gene. The CDR3 is made up of 15 amino acids. Trimming took off 5 bases at V and 0 bases at J, with 13 bases between the two ends. CDR3 protein: CSVNAGTPNTGELFF. In nucleotides, the CDR3 is TGCAGCGTTAACGCCGGGACACCGAACACCGGGGAGCTGTTTTTT.

This CDR3 is CASTGGAYEQYF. CDR3 bases: TGTGCCAGTACAGGGGGGGCCTACGAGCAGTACTTC. The chain combines TRBV6-2 or TRBV6-3 with TRBJ2-7; TRBD1 is a possible D gene (8 bases). The ends were cut back, 9 bases at V and 2 bases at J, with 11 bases in the middle. The CDR3 has 12 amino acids. Germline lookup yields CDR1 MNHEY and CDR2 SVGEGT.

In DNA, the CDR3 is TGCAGTGCCCAGGAGGGCGGGCCCCGCTACAATGAGCAGTACTTC. As protein: CSAQEGGPRYNEQYF. This chain uses TRBV20-1 with TRBJ2-5, with a possible D match to TRBD2 (6 bases). CDR3 length: 15 amino acids. The V gene lost 6 bases and the J gene lost 11 bases, with 28 bases spanning the gap. CDR1 is DFQATT and CDR2 is SNEGSKA in the germline V gene (reference sequence).

This chain's CDR3 is CASSARTGMHQETQYF. The DNA for the CDR3 is TGTGCCAGCAGCGCCCGGACAGGGATGCACCAAGAGACCCAGTACTTC. This chain joins TRBV11-1 and TRBJ2-5; 8 bases line up with TRBD1. Germline CDR1 and CDR2: SGHAT and FQDESV (reference sequence). The junction had 8 bases not matched to a gene; V was cut back by 5 bases and J by 0 bases. CDR3 size: 16 residues.

This clonotype was seen more than once but under ten times. V gene TRBV20-1 combines with J gene TRBJ1-6; unclear D gene. The CDR3 is 12 residues long. CDR1 and CDR2 from the germline V gene are DFQATT and SNEGSKA (reference sequence). Trimming took 3 bases from V and 9 from J, leaving 9 bases between them. CDR3 coding DNA: TGCAGTGCTAGCGGTGCGAGTTCACCCCTCCACTTT. Residues: CSASGASSPLHF.

The chain employs TRBV27 and TRBJ2-1, with D possibly TRBD2 on 6 matching bases. Germline V gene lookup returns CDR1 MNHEY and CDR2 SMNVEV (reference sequence). The CDR3 runs 18 residues. Trimming took off 0 bases at V and 10 bases at J, with 25 bases between the two ends. The chain's CDR3 is CASSLSKTSRYEVGEQFF. In nucleotides, the CDR3 is TGTGCCAGCAGTTTATCCAAAACTAGCAGGTACGAGGTCGGAGAGCAGTTCTTC.

The sample holds a few counts of this clonotype. CDR3 loop: CASSARDQETQYF. The CDR3 region has the DNA TGTGCCAGCAGCGCCCGGGACCAAGAGACCCAGTACTTC. V gene TRBV11-1 combines with J gene TRBJ2-5; no definite D call. V shed 5 bases and J shed 0 bases, with 7 bases lying between them. CDR1 SGHAT and CDR2 FQDESV come from the germline V gene (reference sequence). The CDR3 consists of 13 residues.

V gene TRBV29-1 combines with J gene TRBJ1-1, with 8 bases matching TRBD1. J lost 4 bases, V lost 7 bases, and 8 bases had no gene match. The CDR3 totals 13 residues. Germline CDR1 and CDR2: SQVTM and ANQGSEA. CDR3 loop: CSAMTGESTEAFF. In nucleotides, the CDR3 is TGCAGCGCCATGACAGGGGAGAGCACTGAAGCTTTCTTT.

This clonotype was seen a handful of times. An end of the junction differs from the germline gene, which may be a read error. For the CDR3, the DNA is TGCAGTGCTAGACAGGGGGCGGCCACTGAAGCTTTTTTT. Its translation is CSARQGAATEAFF. This chain joins TRBV20-1 and TRBJ1-1; 8 bases match TRBD1. CDR3 length: 13 residues. Looked up from germline, CDR1 is DFQATT and CDR2 is SNEGSKA (reference sequence).

The chain combines TRBV4-2 with TRBJ1-1, with D hard to call. Germline loops: CDR1 LGHNA, CDR2 YNFKEQ. CDR3 length equals 14 residues. The ends were cut back, 0 bases at V and 6 bases at J, with 11 bases in the middle. The CDR3 DNA is TGTGCCAGCAGCCAAGATCCATCTTTTTCTGAAGCTTTCTTT. This codes for CASSQDPSFSEAFF.

Worth noting for this clonotype: One end of the junction does not line up with germline, which may come from a read error. The V call is TRBV7-2, the J call TRBJ2-7, with D uncertain. Germline V gene lookup returns CDR1 SGHTA and CDR2 FQGNSA. This CDR3 spans 11 amino acids. The CDR3 coding sequence is TGTGCCGGCAGGAAAAACTACGAGCAGTACTTC. This encodes CAGRKNYEQYF. The full variable domain, completed using reference TRBV7-2 and TRBJ2-7, is GAGVSQSPSNKVTEKGKDVELRCDPISGHTALYWYRQSLGQGLEFLIYFQGNSAPDKSGLPSDRFSAERTGGSVSTLTIQRTQQEDSAVYLCAGRKNYEQYFGPGTRLTVT.

This CDR3 reads CASTAPGQNYGYTF. CDR3 in DNA: TGTGCCAGCACCGCACCTGGACAGAACTATGGCTACACCTTC. The rearrangement joins TRBV12-3 or TRBV12-4 to TRBJ1-2, with D perhaps TRBD1 (6 bases). Trimming pared 7 bases from V and 2 bases from J, leaving 14 bases between. This CDR3 has 14 amino acids.

The chain is built from TRBV3-1 and TRBJ2-1; perhaps TRBD1 as D (5 bases). The CDR3 runs to 15 residues. V shed 2 bases and J shed 5 bases, with 13 bases lying between them. Per germline, CDR1 LGHDT and CDR2 YNNKEL (reference sequence). In DNA, the CDR3 is TGTGCCAGCAGCCAAAGGGGCACAGTGGACAATGAGCAGTTCTTC. Encoded protein: CASSQRGTVDNEQFF.

This clonotype was recorded many times. The rearrangement uses TRBV27 and TRBJ2-7; TRBD1 matches at 7 bases. The length of the CDR3 is 12 residues. Germline V gives CDR1 MNHEY, CDR2 SMNVEV (reference sequence). The V segment lost 4 bases and the J segment 4 bases; nucleotides outside the gene matches: 1. CDR3 coding DNA: TGTGCCAGCAGTTCGACAGGGTACGAGCAGTACTTC. Its translation: CASSSTGYEQYF.

The J gene is TRBJ2-3, the V gene TRBV9; perhaps TRBD2 as D (7 bases). CDR3 size: 16 residues. Per the germline V gene, CDR1 is SGDLS and CDR2 is YYNGEE. Trimming cost V 0 bases and J 2 bases, with 13 bases left between them. Here the CDR3 DNA reads TGTGCCAGCAGCGTAGAACCGGGGGGCTTCACAGATACGCAGTATTTT. This gives the protein CASSVEPGGFTDTQYF.

The chain employs TRBV2 and TRBJ2-3, with a possible D match to TRBD2 (6 bases). The CDR3 covers 17 residues. V was cut by 7 bases and J by 0 bases, with 20 bases left in between. Germline loops: CDR1 SNHLY, CDR2 FYNNEI. CDR3 sequence reads: CASKRLLGGGSTDTQYF. CDR3 nucleotides: TGTGCCAGCAAACGCCTCCTAGGTGGGGGGAGCACAGATACGCAGTATTTT.